This T cell receptor beta chain was obtained from a study of blood T cell repertoires in COVID-19. The CDR3 loop spans 15 amino acids. Germline-derived CDR1 and CDR2 are SGHVS and FNYEAQ. Between the trimmed V and J ends, which lost 5 bases and 0 bases, there was a span of 12 bases. Profiling relied on immunoSEQ multiplex PCR, and the TCRdb table lists in-frame clones only, not all of them. This sample has roughly 300,000 clones, with approximately 91% found just once. Participants' own reports of clinical history determined their cohort assignment. This sequence originates from a woman aged 40 to 50 with acute COVID-19. The chain combines TRBV7-6 with TRBJ2-3, with no clear D. The sequenced sample was PBMCs or T cells enriched from blood (not recorded which). CDR3 protein: CASSLNSLSTDTQYF. The CDR3 DNA reads TGTGCCAGCAGCCTAAACTCCTTAAGCACAGATACGCAGTATTTT.